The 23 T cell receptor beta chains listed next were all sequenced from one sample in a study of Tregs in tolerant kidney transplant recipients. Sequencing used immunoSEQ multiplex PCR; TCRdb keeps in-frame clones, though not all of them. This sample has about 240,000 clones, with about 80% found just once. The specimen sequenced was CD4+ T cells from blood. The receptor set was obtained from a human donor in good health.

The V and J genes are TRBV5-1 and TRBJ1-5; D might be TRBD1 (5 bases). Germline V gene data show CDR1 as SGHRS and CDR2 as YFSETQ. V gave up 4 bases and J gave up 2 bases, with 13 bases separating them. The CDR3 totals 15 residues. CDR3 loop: CASSTGAGGNQPQHF. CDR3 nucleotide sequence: TGCGCCAGCAGCACCGGGGCGGGTGGCAATCAGCCCCAGCATTTT.

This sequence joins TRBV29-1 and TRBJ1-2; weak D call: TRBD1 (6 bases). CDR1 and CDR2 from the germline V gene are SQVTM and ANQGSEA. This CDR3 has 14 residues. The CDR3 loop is CSFEPGHINYGYTF. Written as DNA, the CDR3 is TGCAGTTTCGAGCCGGGACATATTAACTATGGCTACACCTTC.

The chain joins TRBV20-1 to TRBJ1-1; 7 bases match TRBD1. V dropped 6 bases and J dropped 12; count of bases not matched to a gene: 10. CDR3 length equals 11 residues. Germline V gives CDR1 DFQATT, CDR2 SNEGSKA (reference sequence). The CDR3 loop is CSATRGGASFF. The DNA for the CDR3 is TGCAGTGCAACCAGAGGGGGCGCGTCTTTCTTT.

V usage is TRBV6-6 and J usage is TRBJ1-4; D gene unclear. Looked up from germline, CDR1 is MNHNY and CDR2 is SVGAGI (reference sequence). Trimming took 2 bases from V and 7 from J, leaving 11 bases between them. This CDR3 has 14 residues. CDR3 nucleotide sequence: TGTGCCAGCAGTTACGGGCGAGAGCGTGAAAAACTGTTTTTT. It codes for CASSYGREREKLFF.

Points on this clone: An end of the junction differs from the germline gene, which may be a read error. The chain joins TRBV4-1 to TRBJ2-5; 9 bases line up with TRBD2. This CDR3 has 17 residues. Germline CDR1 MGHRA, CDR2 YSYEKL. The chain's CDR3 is CASRQVLSGGSPETQYF. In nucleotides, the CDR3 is TGCGCCAGCAGACAAGTTCTTAGCGGGGGTAGCCCTGAGACCCAGTACTTC.

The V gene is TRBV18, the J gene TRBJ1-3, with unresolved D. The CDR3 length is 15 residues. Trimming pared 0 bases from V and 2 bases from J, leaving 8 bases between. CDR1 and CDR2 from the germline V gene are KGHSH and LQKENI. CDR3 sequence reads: CASSPPGSAGNTIYF. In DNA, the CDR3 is TGTGCCAGCTCACCACCGGGATCTGCTGGAAACACCATATATTTT.

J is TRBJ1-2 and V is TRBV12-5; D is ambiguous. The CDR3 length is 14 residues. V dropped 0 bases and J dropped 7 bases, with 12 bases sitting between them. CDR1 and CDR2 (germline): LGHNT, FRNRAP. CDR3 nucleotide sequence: TGTGCTAGTGGTTTGGTACTGGGTGGAGCTGGCTACACCTTC. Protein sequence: CASGLVLGGAGYTF.

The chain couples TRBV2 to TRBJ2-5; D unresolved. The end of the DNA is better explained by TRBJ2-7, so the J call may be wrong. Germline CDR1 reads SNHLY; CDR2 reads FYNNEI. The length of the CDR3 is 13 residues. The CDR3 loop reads CASSNLADYEQYF. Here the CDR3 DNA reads TGTGCCAGCAGCAATTTGGCTGACTACGAGCAGTACTTC.

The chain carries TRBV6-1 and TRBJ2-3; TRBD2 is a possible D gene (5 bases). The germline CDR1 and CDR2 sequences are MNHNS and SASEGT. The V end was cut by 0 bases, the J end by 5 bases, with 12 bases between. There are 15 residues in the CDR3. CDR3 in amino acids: CASSEASGIRDTQYF. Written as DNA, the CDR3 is TGTGCCAGCAGTGAAGCTTCGGGAATACGAGATACGCAGTATTTT.

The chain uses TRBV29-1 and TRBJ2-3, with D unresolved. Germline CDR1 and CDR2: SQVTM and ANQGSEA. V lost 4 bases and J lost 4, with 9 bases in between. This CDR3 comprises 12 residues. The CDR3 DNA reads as TGCAGCGTTGTAAAGGGCCCAGATACGCAGTATTTT. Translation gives CSVVKGPDTQYF.

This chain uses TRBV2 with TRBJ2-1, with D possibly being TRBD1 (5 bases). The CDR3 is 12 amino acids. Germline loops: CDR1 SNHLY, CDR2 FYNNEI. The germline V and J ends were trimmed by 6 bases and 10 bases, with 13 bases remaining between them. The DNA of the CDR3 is TGTGCCAGCAGCACACAGGCCAGGGAGCAGTTCTTC. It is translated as CASSTQAREQFF.

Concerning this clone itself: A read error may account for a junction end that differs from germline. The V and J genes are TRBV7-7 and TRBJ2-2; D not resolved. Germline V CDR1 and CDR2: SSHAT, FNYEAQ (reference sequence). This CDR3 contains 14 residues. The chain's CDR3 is CASSLVASTGELFF. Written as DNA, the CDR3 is TGTGCTAGCAGCTTAGTAGCCTCCACCGGGGAGCTGTTTTTT.

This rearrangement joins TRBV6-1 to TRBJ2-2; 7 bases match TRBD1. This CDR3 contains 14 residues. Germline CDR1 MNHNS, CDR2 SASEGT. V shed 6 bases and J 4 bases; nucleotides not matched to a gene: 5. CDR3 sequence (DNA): TGTGCCAGCAGGACAGGGTTCTCCACCGGGGAGCTGTTTTTT. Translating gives CASRTGFSTGELFF.

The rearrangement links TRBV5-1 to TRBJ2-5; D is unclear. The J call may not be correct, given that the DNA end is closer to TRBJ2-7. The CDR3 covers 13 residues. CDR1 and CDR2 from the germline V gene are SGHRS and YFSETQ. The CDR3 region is CASSLATTYEQYF. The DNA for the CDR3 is TGCGCCAGCAGCTTGGCCACGACCTACGAGCAGTACTTC.

Here the CDR3 reads CATNDLAGVLDTQYF. CDR3 nucleotide sequence: TGTGCCACCAACGATCTAGCGGGAGTTTTAGATACGCAGTATTTT. The genes are TRBV19 and TRBJ2-3; 10 positions agree with TRBD2. This CDR3 contains 15 residues. The germline V gene has CDR1 LNHDA and CDR2 SQIVND (reference sequence). V lost 10 bases and J lost 5; bases outside the gene matches: 12. Based on the CDR3 plus reference TRBV19 and TRBJ2-3, the full variable domain is DGGITQSPKYLFRKEGQNVTLSCEQNLNHDAMYWYRQDPGQGLRLIYYSQIVNDFQKGDIAEGYSVSREKKESFPLTVTSAQKNPTAFYLCATNDLAGVLDTQYFGPGTRLTVL.

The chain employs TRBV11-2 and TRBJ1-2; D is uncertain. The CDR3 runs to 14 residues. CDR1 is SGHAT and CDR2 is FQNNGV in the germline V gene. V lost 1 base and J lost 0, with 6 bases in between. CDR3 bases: TGTGCCAGCAGCTTAGTTCGAACTAACTATGGCTACACCTTC. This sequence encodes CASSLVRTNYGYTF.

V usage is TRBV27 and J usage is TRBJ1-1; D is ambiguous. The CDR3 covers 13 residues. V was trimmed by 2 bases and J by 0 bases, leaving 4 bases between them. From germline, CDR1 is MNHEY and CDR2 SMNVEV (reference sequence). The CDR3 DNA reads TGTGCCAGCAGTTTAATGATGAACACTGAAGCTTTCTTT. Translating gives CASSLMMNTEAFF.

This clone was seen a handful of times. In DNA form, the CDR3 reads TGTGCCAGTAGTGACAACGTCTATGGCTACACCTTC. Its translation: CASSDNVYGYTF. The chain joins TRBV19 to TRBJ1-2; D is uncertain. V gave up 5 bases and J gave up 4 bases, with 8 bases separating them. CDR3 length: 12 amino acids. CDR1 is LNHDA, CDR2 SQIVND, per germline (reference sequence).

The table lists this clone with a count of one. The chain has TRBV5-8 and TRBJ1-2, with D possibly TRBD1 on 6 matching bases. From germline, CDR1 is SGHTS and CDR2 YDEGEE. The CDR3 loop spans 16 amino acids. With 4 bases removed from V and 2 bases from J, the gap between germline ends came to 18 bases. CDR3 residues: CASSPWGLEGNYGYTF. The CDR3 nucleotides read TGTGCCAGCAGCCCGTGGGGGCTAGAGGGAAACTATGGCTACACCTTC.

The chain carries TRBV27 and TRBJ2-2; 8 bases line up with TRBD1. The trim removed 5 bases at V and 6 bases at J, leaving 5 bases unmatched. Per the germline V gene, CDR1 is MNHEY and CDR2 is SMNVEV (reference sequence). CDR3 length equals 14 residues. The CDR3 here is CASSRDRLAGELFF. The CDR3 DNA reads TGTGCCAGCAGTAGGGACAGGTTGGCCGGGGAGCTGTTTTTT.

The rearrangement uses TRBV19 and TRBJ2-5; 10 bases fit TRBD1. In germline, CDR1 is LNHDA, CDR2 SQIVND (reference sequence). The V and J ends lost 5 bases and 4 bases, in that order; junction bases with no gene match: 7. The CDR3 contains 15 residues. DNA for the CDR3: TGTGCCAGTAGTTTACCCGGGACAGGGGTAGAGACCCAGTACTTC. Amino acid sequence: CASSLPGTGVETQYF.

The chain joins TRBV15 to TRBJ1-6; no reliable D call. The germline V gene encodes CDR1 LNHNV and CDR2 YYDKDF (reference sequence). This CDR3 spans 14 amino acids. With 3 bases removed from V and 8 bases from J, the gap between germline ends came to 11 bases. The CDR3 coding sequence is TGTGCCACCAGCAGGACTCCCCAAGATTCACCCCTCCACTTT. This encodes CATSRTPQDSPLHF. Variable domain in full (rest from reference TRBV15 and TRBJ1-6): DAMVIQNPRYQVTQFGKPVTLSCSQTLNHNVMYWYQQKSSQAPKLLFHYYDKDFNNEADTPDNFQSRRPNTSFCFLDIRSPGLGDTAMYLCATSRTPQDSPLHFGNGTRLTVT.

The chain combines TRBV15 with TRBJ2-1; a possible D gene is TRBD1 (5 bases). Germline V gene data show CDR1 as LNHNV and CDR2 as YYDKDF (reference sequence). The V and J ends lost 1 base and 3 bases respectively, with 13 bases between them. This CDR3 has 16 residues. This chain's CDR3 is CATSRVSLTVYNEQFF. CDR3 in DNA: TGTGCCACCAGCAGAGTTTCTCTGACAGTCTACAATGAGCAGTTCTTC.